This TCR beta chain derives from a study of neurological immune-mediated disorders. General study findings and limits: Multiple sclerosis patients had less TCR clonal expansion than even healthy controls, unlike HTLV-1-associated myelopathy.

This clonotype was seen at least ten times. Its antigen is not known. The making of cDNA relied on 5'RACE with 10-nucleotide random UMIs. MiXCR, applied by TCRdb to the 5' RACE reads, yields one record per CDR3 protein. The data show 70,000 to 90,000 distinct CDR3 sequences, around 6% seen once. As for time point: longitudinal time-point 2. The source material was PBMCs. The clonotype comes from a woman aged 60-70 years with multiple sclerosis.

The chain's CDR3 is CASSLAQGTGELFF. As DNA, the CDR3 is TGTGCCAGCAGCTTAGCGCAGGGAACCGGGGAGCTGTTTTTT. The chain has TRBV7-8 and TRBJ2-2; weak D call: TRBD1 (5 bases). Germline-derived CDR1 and CDR2 are SGHVS and FQNEAQ. Trimming left V 0 bases short and J 5 bases short, with 7 bases between. The length of the CDR3 is 14 residues.